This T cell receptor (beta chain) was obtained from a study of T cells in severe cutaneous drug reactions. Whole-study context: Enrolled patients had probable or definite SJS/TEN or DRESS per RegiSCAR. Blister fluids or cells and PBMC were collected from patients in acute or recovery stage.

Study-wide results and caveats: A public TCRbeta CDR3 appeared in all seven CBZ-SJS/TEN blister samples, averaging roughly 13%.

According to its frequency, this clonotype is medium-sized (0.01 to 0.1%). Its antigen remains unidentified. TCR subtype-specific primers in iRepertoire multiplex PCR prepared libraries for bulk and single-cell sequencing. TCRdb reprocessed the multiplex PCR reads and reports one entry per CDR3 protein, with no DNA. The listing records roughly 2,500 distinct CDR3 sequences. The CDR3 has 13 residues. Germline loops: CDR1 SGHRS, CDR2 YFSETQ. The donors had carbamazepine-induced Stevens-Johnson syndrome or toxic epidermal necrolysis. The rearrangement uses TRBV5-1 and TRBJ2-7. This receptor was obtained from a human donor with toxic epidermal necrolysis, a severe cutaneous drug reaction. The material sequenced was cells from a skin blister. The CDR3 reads CASRGDNSYEQYF.